The rows below give T cell receptor beta chains drawn from one sample of a study of cytomegalovirus exposure and HLA in healthy donors. This table comes from immunoSEQ multiplex PCR, and its TCRdb copy is limited to in-frame clones, with some not included. The data hold approximately 170,000 clones, with 81% observed a single time. What was sequenced was PBMCs. The receptors come from a middle-aged man in good health and CMV-seropositive. CDR3s include the opening cysteine and the closing phenylalanine or tryptophan. Each record gives: V gene, D gene, J gene, CDR3 length, CDR3 DNA, CDR3 protein. D genes are given only for firm matches.

V: TRBV6-5; D: -; J: TRBJ1-2; length: 14; DNA: TGTGCCAGCAGCCCTATGGACGGATCGGGAGGCTACACCTTC; CDR3: CASSPMDGSGGYTF
V: TRBV6-5; D: TRBD1; J: TRBJ2-2; length: 16; DNA: TGTGCCAGCAGTTATAAACAGGGGGCAAACGCCGGGGAGCTGTTTTTT; CDR3: CASSYKQGANAGELFF
V: TRBV9; D: TRBD1; J: TRBJ1-2; length: 16; DNA: TGTGCCAGCAGCGTAGGAGGGACAGGAGCTAACTATGGCTACACCTTC; CDR3: CASSVGGTGANYGYTF
V: TRBV10-3; D: -; J: TRBJ2-3; length: 16; DNA: TGTGCCATCAGTGAATCGGGGAGACCCCGCACAGATACGCAGTATTTT; CDR3: CAISESGRPRTDTQYF
V: TRBV21-1; D: -; J: TRBJ1-2; length: 18; DNA: TGTGCCAGCAGCGCCCGTTCACGGGACAGGATAGATAACTATGGCTACACCTTC; CDR3: CASSARSRDRIDNYGYTF
V: TRBV19; D: -; J: TRBJ1-2; length: 14; DNA: TGTGCCAGTAGCGAACAGGGACCTTTCTATGGCTACACCTTC; CDR3: CASSEQGPFYGYTF
V: TRBV11-2; D: -; J: TRBJ2-3; length: 15; DNA: TGTGCCAGCAGCTTAGTTGGTGGAGGAGGAGATACGCAGTATTTT; CDR3: CASSLVGGGGDTQYF
V: TRBV6-5; D: TRBD1; J: TRBJ2-1; length: 11; DNA: TGTGCCAGTACAGGGGTGTATGAGCAGTTCTTC; CDR3: CASTGVYEQFF
V: TRBV9; D: TRBD1; J: TRBJ2-1; length: 18; DNA: TGTGCCAGCAGCGTAGGGGACAGGGTTTTTCGGGGCTACAATGAGCAGTTCTTC; CDR3: CASSVGDRVFRGYNEQFF
V: TRBV6-5; D: -; J: TRBJ2-2; length: 13; DNA: TGTGCCAGCAGAAACACAGGTACCGGGGAGCTGTTTTTT; CDR3: CASRNTGTGELFF
V: TRBV4-3; D: -; J: TRBJ2-7; length: 14; DNA: TGCGCCAGCAGCCGGAACAGGGGAGGCTACGAGCAGTACTTC; CDR3: CASSRNRGGYEQYF
V: TRBV9; D: TRBD1; J: TRBJ1-2; length: 15; DNA: TGTGCCAGCTCACCAACCGGGACAGTTAACTATGGCTACACCTTC; CDR3: CASSPTGTVNYGYTF
V: TRBV28; D: TRBD1; J: TRBJ2-7; length: 14; DNA: TGTGCCAGCAGTTTAGAATACAGGGGCTACGAGCAGTACTTC; CDR3: CASSLEYRGYEQYF
V: TRBV9; D: -; J: TRBJ2-1; length: 14; DNA: TGTGCCAGCAGCGTAGGAGGGAGCGCCAATGAGCAGTTCTTC; CDR3: CASSVGGSANEQFF
V: TRBV14; D: TRBD2; J: TRBJ2-1; length: 17; DNA: TGTGCCAGCAGCGGGGGTAGCGGGCGATTGGCCTACAATGAGCAGTTCTTC; CDR3: CASSGGSGRLAYNEQFF
V: TRBV28; D: TRBD2; J: TRBJ2-3; length: 17; DNA: TGTGCCAGCAGTCCTCCCTATCGGCGGGAGTTAACAGATACGCAGTATTTT; CDR3: CASSPPYRRELTDTQYF
V: TRBV6-5; D: TRBD1; J: TRBJ2-7; length: 14; DNA: TGTGCCAGCAGGGACAGGGAGGCCGGCGACGAGCAGTACTTC; CDR3: CASRDREAGDEQYF
V: TRBV5-1; D: TRBD2; J: TRBJ2-5; length: 19; DNA: TGCGCCAGCAGCACCCTTAGGACTAGCGGGGGGGGATTCCAAGAGACCCAGTACTTC; CDR3: CASSTLRTSGGGFQETQYF
V: TRBV2; D: -; J: TRBJ1-2; length: 12; DNA: TGTGCCAGCAGTCAGATAGCCGGTGGCTACACCTTC; CDR3: CASSQIAGGYTF
V: TRBV6-1; D: -; J: TRBJ1-2; length: 16; DNA: TGTGCCAGCAGTGAAGCGCTCTCAGGGGCGGTCTATGGCTACACCTTC; CDR3: CASSEALSGAVYGYTF
V: TRBV5-1; D: -; J: TRBJ2-5; length: 14; DNA: TGCGCCAGCAGCTTGGCCGGGGGATGGGAGACCCAGTACTTC; CDR3: CASSLAGGWETQYF